The next 19 T cell receptor beta chains were all read from a single sample in a study of human T cells and chemical hapten exposure. Time point meaning: patch test 2, 6 weeks after DPC sensitization. This sample's treatment: therapeutic diphenylcyclopropenone sensitization with weekly scalp DPC. In TCRdb, the RACE reads were re-called with MiXCR into one record per CDR3 protein. The table records 350,000 to 400,000 distinct CDR3 sequences, just under 6.5% of them present only once. This specimen consisted of whole blood, obtained in connection with sensitization to the hapten diphenylcyclopropenone (DPC). The receptors derive from a woman aged 18-29 years with alopecia areata. Some clones in this sample may be carry-over from other donors' samples.

Many counts were recorded for this clonotype. V usage is TRBV24-1 and J usage is TRBJ1-1; 9 bases match TRBD1. The CDR3 length is 16 residues. With V trimmed by 8 bases and J by 4 bases, 13 bases remained unmatched. Looked up from germline, CDR1 is KGHDR and CDR2 is SFDVKD. The CDR3 nucleotides are TGTGCCACCATCGCAACAGGGGGCGCTTATATCACTGAAGCTTTCTTT. Translated, it gives CATIATGGAYITEAFF.

At least ten counts were recorded for this clonotype. V usage is TRBV7-2 and J usage is TRBJ1-4, with D perhaps matching TRBD1 (5 bases). V gave up 7 bases and J gave up 8 bases, with 11 bases separating them. Per germline, CDR1 SGHTA and CDR2 FQGNSA. CDR3 size: 12 residues. In nucleotides, the CDR3 is TGTGCCAGCAACGTAGAGGGGGAAAAACTGTTTTTT. Protein sequence: CASNVEGEKLFF.

This clonotype was observed a few times. The chain couples TRBV29-1 to TRBJ2-5, with 9 bases matching TRBD1. CDR3 length: 12 residues. Per germline, CDR1 SQVTM and CDR2 ANQGSEA. J lost 4 bases, V lost 5 bases, and 2 bases had no gene match. The chain's CDR3 is CSVRQGGETQYF. CDR3 nucleotides: TGCAGCGTTCGACAGGGGGGAGAGACCCAGTACTTC.

The table lists this clonotype with many counts. The chain employs TRBV6-5 and TRBJ1-3, with D tentatively TRBD1 (5 bases). V was pared by 5 bases and J by 4 bases, with 18 bases between. The CDR3 has 16 residues. Germline CDR1 MNHEY, CDR2 SVGAGI. CDR3 in amino acids: CASSTGTPNEGNTIYF. In DNA form, the CDR3 reads TGTGCCAGCAGTACTGGGACCCCCAATGAGGGAAACACCATATATTTT.

V and J are TRBV7-2 and TRBJ2-1, with 9 bases lining up with TRBD2. The CDR3 is 17 residues long. The V segment lost 5 bases and the J segment 0 bases; nucleotides outside the gene matches: 8. Germline CDR1 and CDR2: SGHTA and FQGNSA. The CDR3 loop is CASSGRLAVVSYNEQFF. In DNA form, the CDR3 reads TGTGCCAGCAGCGGAAGACTAGCGGTAGTCTCCTACAATGAGCAGTTCTTC.

Only a few counts were recorded for this clonotype. CDR3 residues: CASSPQAGTYSYNEQFF. CDR3 DNA: TGTGCCAGCTCACCACAAGCGGGGACATATTCCTACAATGAGCAGTTCTTC. The gene calls are TRBV18 and TRBJ2-1; TRBD2 is a possible D gene (7 bases). Germline V gives CDR1 KGHSH, CDR2 LQKENI. The CDR3 has 17 amino acids. Trimming left V 1 base short and J 1 base short, with 14 bases between.

The J gene is TRBJ1-1, the V gene TRBV2; TRBD1 agrees at 7 bases. V dropped 0 bases and J dropped 2; count of bases not matched to a gene: 3. This CDR3 has 15 residues. CDR1 is SNHLY and CDR2 is FYNNEI in the germline V gene. The CDR3 DNA reads TGTGCCAGCAGTGAAGCGACAGGGATTAACACTGAAGCTTTCTTT. Translation: CASSEATGINTEAFF.

This sequence joins TRBV7-2 and TRBJ2-7; perhaps TRBD1 as D (5 bases). With 1 base removed from V and 0 bases from J, the gap between germline ends came to 7 bases. Germline CDR1 is SGHTA and CDR2 is FQGNSA. This CDR3 comprises 14 residues. CDR3 sequence (DNA): TGTGCCAGCAGCTTAGTGCAGGGCTCCTACGAGCAGTACTTC. It specifies CASSLVQGSYEQYF. Together with reference TRBV7-2 and TRBJ2-7, the CDR3 gives the full variable domain: GAGVSQSPSNKVTEKGKDVELRCDPISGHTALYWYRQSLGQGLEFLIYFQGNSAPDKSGLPSDRFSAERTGGSVSTLTIQRTQQEDSAVYLCASSLVQGSYEQYFGPGTRLTVT.

This clonotype occurred many times. V and J are TRBV29-1 and TRBJ1-1, with 7 bases fitting TRBD1. This CDR3 region has 14 residues. CDR1 is SQVTM and CDR2 is ANQGSEA in the germline V gene. V lost 6 bases to trimming and J lost 2 bases; unmatched junction nucleotides: 9. This CDR3 is CSVCYRGTNTEAFF. DNA for the CDR3: TGCAGCGTCTGCTACAGGGGCACTAACACTGAAGCTTTCTTT.

This clonotype appeared many times. The V and J genes are TRBV7-9 and TRBJ1-4, with D tentatively TRBD1 (6 bases). Germline V gene lookup returns CDR1 SEHNR and CDR2 FQNEAQ (reference sequence). V was pared by 1 base and J by 5 bases, with 11 bases between. The CDR3 is made up of 15 amino acids. This CDR3 is CASSLVGQSNEKLFF. In nucleotides, the CDR3 is TGTGCCAGCAGCTTAGTAGGACAGAGCAATGAAAAACTGTTTTTT.

The rearrangement uses TRBV6-5 and TRBJ1-2, with 8 positions matching TRBD1. J was trimmed by 6 bases and V by 5 bases; bases with no gene match: 5. This CDR3 is built from 13 residues. Germline values: CDR1 MNHEY, CDR2 SVGAGI. The CDR3 DNA reads as TGTGCCAGCAGTCGGACAGGGCCCCATGGCTACACCTTC. This translates into CASSRTGPHGYTF.

This clonotype came up many times. V usage is TRBV12-3 or TRBV12-4 and J usage is TRBJ1-2; D is undetermined. Between the trimmed V and J ends, which lost 5 bases and 2 bases, there was a span of 12 bases. This CDR3 region has 14 residues. CDR3 loop: CASSPLSSNYGYTF. Written as DNA, the CDR3 is TGTGCCAGCAGTCCACTGTCCTCGAACTATGGCTACACCTTC.

This clonotype was seen ten or more times. The gene calls are TRBV6-5 and TRBJ1-4, with D perhaps matching TRBD1 (6 bases). CDR3 length equals 15 residues. In germline, CDR1 is MNHEY, CDR2 SVGAGI. The V gene lost 0 bases and the J gene lost 13 bases, with 18 bases spanning the gap. CDR3 residues: CASSYSRGSPLGLFF. CDR3 coding DNA: TGTGCCAGCAGTTACTCGAGGGGGTCGCCCTTGGGACTGTTTTTT.

This clonotype was recorded many times. This chain uses TRBV6-5 with TRBJ2-2, with 8 bases matching TRBD2. V shed 7 bases, J shed 4 bases, and the junction held 11 bases outside the gene matches. The CDR3 consists of 16 residues. The germline V gene has CDR1 MNHEY and CDR2 SVGAGI. The CDR3 DNA reads as TGTGCCAGCAAAGCATCAGGGACTAGACCCACCGGGGAGCTGTTTTTT. The encoded protein is CASKASGTRPTGELFF.

This clonotype has ten or more counts. This chain joins TRBV11-2 and TRBJ2-3; D remains unclear. V lost 5 bases, J lost 6 bases, and 6 bases lay in between. The germline gives CDR1 SGHAT, CDR2 FQNNGV. CDR3 size: 11 residues. The CDR3 DNA sequence: TGTGCCAGCAGCCACCCGGATACGCAGTATTTT. As protein: CASSHPDTQYF. Variable domain in full (rest from reference TRBV11-2 and TRBJ2-3): EAGVAQSPRYKIIEKRQSVAFWCNPISGHATLYWYQQILGQGPKLLIQFQNNGVVDDSQLPKDRFSAERLKGVDSTLKIQPAKLEDSAVYLCASSHPDTQYFGPGTRLTVL.

This clonotype appeared many times. The chain combines TRBV7-8 with TRBJ1-1, with D tentatively TRBD1 (6 bases). The CDR3 loop spans 13 amino acids. CDR1 SGHVS and CDR2 FQNEAQ come from the germline V gene. V shed 1 base and J shed 8 bases, with 11 bases lying between them. The CDR3 DNA reads TGTGCCAGCAGCTTAGGAGGGGGGCTAGAAGCTTTCTTT. Translation gives CASSLGGGLEAFF.

This rearrangement joins TRBV27 to TRBJ2-3, with 8 positions matching TRBD1. The CDR3 is 15 residues long. J gave up 1 base and V 8 bases, and 8 bases lay outside the gene matches. The V gene's germline CDR1 is MNHEY and CDR2 SMNVEV (reference sequence). The CDR3 reads CASRYQDRGTDTQYF. Here the CDR3 DNA reads TGTGCCAGCCGCTACCAGGACAGGGGCACAGATACGCAGTATTTT.

This clonotype appeared many times. This chain joins TRBV4-2 and TRBJ1-2; D not resolved. V was pared by 0 bases and J by 1 base, with 15 bases between. The CDR3 consists of 17 residues. Germline assignment: CDR1 LGHNA and CDR2 YNFKEQ. Written as DNA, the CDR3 is TGTGCCAGCAGCCAAGAGGCTACCTTCTTTGGTAACTATGGCTACACCTTC. As protein: CASSQEATFFGNYGYTF.

This clonotype was seen a handful of times. V usage is TRBV25-1 and J usage is TRBJ1-6; D call uncertain. V was pared by 1 base and J by 8 bases, with 15 bases between. The CDR3 consists of 16 residues. Germline V CDR1 and CDR2: MGHDK, SYGVNS. The CDR3: CASSEWPFSPYSPLHF. Written as DNA, the CDR3 is TGTGCCAGCAGTGAATGGCCGTTTAGCCCTTATTCACCCCTCCACTTT.